This is a list of T cell receptor beta chains from one sample in a study of blood T cell repertoires in COVID-19. TCRdb keeps only in-frame clones here, not all; method: immunoSEQ multiplex PCR. Of some 200,000 clones listed, about nine tenths are singletons. Specimen: peripheral blood. The source is a man aged 65 to 79 with acute or convalescent COVID-19. The CDR3 runs from the conserved cysteine through the conserved F or W. A D gene is named only where the DNA matches it firmly. Clone size appears in some rows only: once, few, many, or a class for an expanded clone.

d_call j_call v_call cdr3_length clone_size cdr3_nt cdr3_aa
- TRBJ2-2 TRBV7-2 15 - TGTGCCAGCAGCTTAGGGCAATTAACCACCGGGGAGCTGTTTTTT CASSLGQLTTGELFF
TRBD1 TRBJ2-7 TRBV27 14 - TGTGCCAGCAGCCTGGACAGGGACTCCTACGAGCAGTACTTC CASSLDRDSYEQYF
TRBD1 TRBJ2-2 TRBV29-1 16 once TGCAGCGTTGGGCGACAGGGAACCGCGAACACCGGGGAGCTGTTTTTT CSVGRQGTANTGELFF
- TRBJ2-3 TRBV3-1/TRBV3-2 17 once TGTGCCAGCAGCCCGGGCGCGGGGATGGGCCCCACAGATACGCAGTATTTT CASSPGAGMGPTDTQYF
- TRBJ2-7 TRBV5-1 11 many TGCGCCAGCAGCTCTTTATACGAGCAGTACTTC CASSSLYEQYF
- TRBJ1-2 TRBV19 14 - TGTGCCAGTAGTATAGTCGGGACAAAGTATGGCTACACCTTC CASSIVGTKYGYTF
- TRBJ1-5 TRBV27 13 - TGTGCCAGCAGTGTACAGGGAAATCAGCCCCAGCATTTT CASSVQGNQPQHF
- TRBJ1-1 TRBV12-3/TRBV12-4 13 - TGTGCCAGCAGTTTAGGAGGGAACACTGAAGCTTTCTTT CASSLGGNTEAFF
- TRBJ1-3 TRBV18 15 - TGTGCCAGCTCACCGCCGTCGAGGGGGGGAAACACCATATATTTT CASSPPSRGGNTIYF
TRBD1 TRBJ2-2 TRBV5-1 15 - TGCGCCAGCAGCCTTGGGACAGGGGACACCGGGGAGCTGTTTTTT CASSLGTGDTGELFF
TRBD2 TRBJ2-5 TRBV5-6 15 - TGTGCCAGCAGCTCCTGGGGACTAGCGGGAGAGACCCAGTACTTC CASSSWGLAGETQYF
- TRBJ2-7 TRBV11-2 14 few TGTGCCAGCAGCATAACTAGTGGGCCCTACGAGCAGTACTTC CASSITSGPYEQYF
TRBD1 TRBJ1-1 TRBV7-9 13 - TGTGCCAGCAGCCAAAAGGGACAGGGGGAAGCTTTCTTT CASSQKGQGEAFF
TRBD1 TRBJ2-7 TRBV6-5 15 - TGTGCCAGCAGCCGACAGGGGGGGACCAACTACGAGCAGTACTTC CASSRQGGTNYEQYF
TRBD2 TRBJ2-1 TRBV4-1 17 - TGCGCCAGCAGCCAAACCCCCGGGACTAGCGGGCGCGATGAGCAGTTCTTC CASSQTPGTSGRDEQFF
- TRBJ1-2 TRBV7-6 14 - TGTGCCAGCAGCCCCCATCAGGGCGACTATGGCTACACCTTC CASSPHQGDYGYTF
- TRBJ2-2 TRBV19 14 - TGTGCCAGTAGTGAAGGGAGGAGCACCGGGGAGCTGTTTTTT CASSEGRSTGELFF
TRBD2 TRBJ2-3 TRBV4-1 18 - TGCGCCAGCAGCCAAGGAGGCCCCCGGACTAGCGGGGCAGATACGCAGTATTTT CASSQGGPRTSGADTQYF
- TRBJ1-5 TRBV30 15 - TGTGCCTGGAGTGGTAAAGACAGACTCCATCAGCCCCAGCATTTT CAWSGKDRLHQPQHF
- TRBJ2-1 TRBV9 17 - TGTGCCAGCAGCATCCCTCGGGGTCGTAGCTCCTACAATGAGCAGTTCTTC CASSIPRGRSSYNEQFF
TRBD2 TRBJ2-1 TRBV11-2 17 - TGTGCCAGCAGCTTAGCGTCTAGCGGGAGTTTCGGGAATGAGCAGTTCTTC CASSLASSGSFGNEQFF
TRBD2 TRBJ2-3 TRBV2 14 - TGTGCCAGCGTGAAGCGGGAGGGCACAGATACGCAGTATTTT CASVKREGTDTQYF
TRBD1 TRBJ1-1 TRBV28 14 once TGTGCCAGCAGCAGACAGGGCACGAACACTGAAGCTTTCTTT CASSRQGTNTEAFF
- TRBJ2-3 TRBV9 15 - TGTGCCAGCAGCGTAGTGAGGGAGGGCACAGATACGCAGTATTTT CASSVVREGTDTQYF
TRBD2 TRBJ2-2 TRBV7-2 16 - TGTGCCAGCAGCTCCCAAGCGGGAGTAGGCACCGGGGAGCTGTTTTTT CASSSQAGVGTGELFF
TRBD2 TRBJ2-1 TRBV16 18 few TGTGCCAGCAGCCCCCCGGGACTAGCGGGAGGGAAATACAATGAGCAGTTCTTC CASSPPGLAGGKYNEQFF
- TRBJ2-5 TRBV7-2 14 - TGTGCCAGCAGCCCCCGTCCCCAAGGGGGGACCCAGTACTTC CASSPRPQGGTQYF
TRBD1 TRBJ2-7 TRBV28 14 - TGTGCCAGCAGTTTAATCGGGACAGCCTACGAGCAGTACTTC CASSLIGTAYEQYF
- TRBJ1-5 TRBV7-9 14 - TGTGCCAGCAGCAAGGACAGTAGCAATCAGCCCCAGCATTTT CASSKDSSNQPQHF
TRBD1 TRBJ2-2 TRBV7-9 19 - TGTGCCAGCAGCTCCATGGGAGGACTCGGGACAGGGAACACCGGGGAGCTGTTTTTT CASSSMGGLGTGNTGELFF
TRBD1 TRBJ2-1 TRBV6-5 11 - TGTGCCGCACAGGGGACGAATGAGCAGTTCTTC CAAQGTNEQFF
TRBD1 TRBJ1-4 TRBV27 16 - TGTGCCAGCAGCAAACGTGGGACAGGGATTAATGAAAAACTGTTTTTT CASSKRGTGINEKLFF
- TRBJ1-2 TRBV28 15 - TGTGCCAGCAGTTTAAGAGGGGCGGGGTCCTATGGCTACACCTTC CASSLRGAGSYGYTF
- TRBJ2-7 TRBV7-3 13 few TGTGCCAGCAGCTTAGGGCAGGTTGGGGAGCAGTACTTC CASSLGQVGEQYF
- TRBJ1-3 TRBV12-2 17 - TGTGCAAGTCGCTTAACCCTGTGGGGGCCCTCTGGAAACACCATATATTTT CASRLTLWGPSGNTIYF
- TRBJ2-2 TRBV28 15 - TGTGCCAGCAGAGAAGGGGGTACGAACACCGGGGAGCTGTTTTTT CASREGGTNTGELFF
- TRBJ2-5 TRBV21-1 15 - TGTGCCAGCAGCCACCGGGACAGGGGACCAAAGACCCAGTACTTC CASSHRDRGPKTQYF
- TRBJ1-2 TRBV7-3 13 - TGTGCCAGCAGCGAGGGGGTCGGCTATGGCTACACCTTC CASSEGVGYGYTF
- TRBJ1-1 TRBV14 15 - TGTGCCAGCAGCCACCTTCCCGGCGCTCGACAGGAAGCTTTCTTT CASSHLPGARQEAFF
TRBD2 TRBJ2-5 TRBV11-2 13 - TGTGCCAGCAGCTCCAGCGGGAGGGAGACCCAGTACTTC CASSSSGRETQYF
- TRBJ1-6 TRBV28 13 many TGTGCCAGCAGGGGACAAATGGATTCACCCCTCCACTTT CASRGQMDSPLHF
- TRBJ2-1 TRBV27 15 - TGTGCCAGCAGTTTCCGAGCGGGTGACCTCAATGAGCAGTTCTTC CASSFRAGDLNEQFF
TRBD1 TRBJ1-2 TRBV19 14 - TGTGCCAGTAGGAACAGGGGAGCTAACTATGGCTACACCTTC CASRNRGANYGYTF
TRBD1 TRBJ2-1 TRBV2 15 - TGTGCCAGCAGTTGGGGCAGGGGGCCTAACGGTGAGCAGTTCTTC CASSWGRGPNGEQFF
TRBD1 TRBJ1-3 TRBV30 14 once TGTGCCTGCCCGCAGGGGGCGTCTGGAAACACCATATATTTT CACPQGASGNTIYF
TRBD1 TRBJ1-2 TRBV19 13 - TGTGCCAGTAGTAAAGACAGGGGCTATGGCTACACCTTC CASSKDRGYGYTF
- TRBJ2-1 TRBV12-3/TRBV12-4 13 - TGTGCCAGCAGTTCTACAGGGAACAATGAGCAGTTCTTC CASSSTGNNEQFF
- TRBJ2-2 TRBV7-8 15 - TGTGCCAGCAGCTGGGAAAGGGGCCGAACCGGGGAGCTGTTTTTT CASSWERGRTGELFF